This T cell receptor (beta chain) was recorded in a study of cytomegalovirus exposure and HLA in healthy donors. Regarding the study as a whole: Cytomegalovirus association was assigned to approximately 160 TCR beta chains.

Donors were nominally healthy when sampled, though unrecorded immune exposures were likely. Remarks on this clone: Its antigen is unidentified.

Germline CDR1 MDHEN, CDR2 SYDVKM. V shed 4 bases and J shed 2 bases, with 12 bases lying between them. CDR3 length: 14 residues. Vbeta (60) and Jbeta (13) primers were used in the PCR. The repertoire was sequenced with immunoSEQ multiplex PCR; TCRdb's copy has only in-frame clones and lacks some. In all, the sample yields 55,000 to 80,000 clones. The chain joins TRBV28 to TRBJ2-7; D not certain. The sequencing input was PBMCs. The receptor's source is a man aged 40-49 years in good health and CMV-seronegative. The DNA of the CDR3 is TGTGCCAGCAGTTCCCCGGCGGTCACCTACGAGCAGTACTTC. Protein sequence: CASSSPAVTYEQYF.